Detailed here is one T cell receptor beta chain. Profiled with immunoSEQ multiplex PCR; TCRdb holds only in-frame clones, not every one. Among around 470,000 clones listed, approximately 89% were seen once. The sample originates from a study of blood T cell repertoires in COVID-19. Looking at the study overall: The study drew acute and convalescent COVID-19 samples from the United States, Italy and Spain. Sample material is recorded as cDNA or gDNA derived from T cells, B-cell-depleted T cells, or PBMCs.

The CDR3 has 15 residues. The trim removed 4 bases at V and 6 bases at J, leaving 11 bases unmatched. Germline CDR1 reads MDHEN; CDR2 reads SYDVKM. Seattle participants joined during active infection and were tracked over time. Sequenced sample: peripheral blood. This sequence was found in a young man with COVID-19, enrolled during active disease. The chain joins TRBV28 to TRBJ2-7; 8 nucleotides line up with TRBD1. The CDR3 here is CASSSRTGLGLEQYF. The CDR3 DNA is TGTGCCAGCAGTTCGAGGACAGGGCTGGGCCTCGAGCAGTACTTC.